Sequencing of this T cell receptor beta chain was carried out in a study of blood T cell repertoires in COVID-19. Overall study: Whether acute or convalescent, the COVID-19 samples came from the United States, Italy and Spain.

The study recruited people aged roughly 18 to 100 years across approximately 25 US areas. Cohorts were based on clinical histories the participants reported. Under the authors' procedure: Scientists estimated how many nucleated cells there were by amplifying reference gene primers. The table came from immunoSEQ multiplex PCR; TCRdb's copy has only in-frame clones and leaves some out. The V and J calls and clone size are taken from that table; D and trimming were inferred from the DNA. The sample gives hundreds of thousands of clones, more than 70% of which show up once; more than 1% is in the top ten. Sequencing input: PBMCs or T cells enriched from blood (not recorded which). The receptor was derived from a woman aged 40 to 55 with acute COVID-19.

CDR3 bases: TGTGCCAGCAGCCCTGGACAGGGGGACAATCAGCCCCAGCATTTT. Translation: CASSPGQGDNQPQHF. This chain uses TRBV3-1 (or the pseudogene TRBV3-2) with TRBJ1-5, with 10 nucleotides matching TRBD1. V shed 4 bases and J 3 bases; nucleotides not matched to a gene: 3. CDR3 length equals 15 residues. Germline V lookup: CDR1 LGHDT, CDR2 YNNKEL (reference sequence).